A selection of T cell receptor beta chains follows, all from one sample in a study of T cell responses to AZD1222 COVID-19 vaccine. The data were produced by immunoSEQ multiplex PCR, yet TCRdb's version contains in-frame clones alone and is incomplete. The sample lists about 39,000 clones; around 90% were seen once. The specimen was peripheral blood, collected 28 days after the second dose of the MenACWY control vaccine. Receptor source: an adult who received the MenACWY meningococcal vaccine as a control. The CDR3 runs from the conserved cysteine through the conserved F or W. The D gene is left open where the match is weak. The size field is filled for only some rows; it gives once, few, many or a size class.

size,V,D,J,CDR3,DNA
.,TRBV9,.,TRBJ2-6,CASSVASGANVLTF,TGTGCCAGCAGCGTAGCCTCTGGGGCCAACGTCCTGACTTTC
.,TRBV5-6,.,TRBJ1-2,CASSWGLGNGYTF,TGTGCCAGCAGCTGGGGCTTGGGCAATGGCTACACCTTC
.,TRBV9,.,TRBJ2-7,CASSPPGTGTYEQYF,TGTGCCAGCAGCCCACCTGGAACGGGAACCTACGAGCAGTACTTC
.,TRBV28,.,TRBJ2-7,CASSLVDSKKQYF,TGTGCCAGCAGTTTAGTGGACAGCAAAAAGCAGTACTTC
.,TRBV11-2,.,TRBJ2-1,CASSRGRPLGEQFF,TGTGCCAGCAGCCGGGGTCGGCCACTTGGGGAGCAGTTCTTC
few,TRBV4-1,.,TRBJ1-5,CASSQDAPVNQPQHF,TGCGCCAGCAGCCAAGATGCGCCAGTTAATCAGCCCCAGCATTTT
.,TRBV12-3/TRBV12-4,.,TRBJ2-3,CASSFSGTQYF,TGTGCCAGCAGTTTCAGTGGCACGCAGTATTTT
.,TRBV2,.,TRBJ1-1,CASSLSGAWTEAFF,TGTGCCAGCAGCTTATCAGGGGCTTGGACTGAAGCTTTCTTT
.,TRBV7-3,TRBD2,TRBJ2-1,CASSLTGSGSSYNEQFF,TGTGCCAGCAGCTTAACGGGCAGCGGGAGCTCCTACAATGAGCAGTTCTTC
.,TRBV5-4,TRBD1,TRBJ2-7,CASSRPGQGAYEQYF,TGTGCCAGCAGCCGGCCAGGACAGGGGGCCTACGAGCAGTACTTC
.,TRBV14,.,TRBJ1-2,CASSLLIGNYGYTF,TGTGCCAGCAGCCTCTTGATCGGGAACTATGGCTACACCTTC
once,TRBV6-1,.,TRBJ2-1,CASSELMYNEQFF,TGTGCCAGCAGTGAATTGATGTACAATGAGCAGTTCTTC
.,TRBV18,TRBD1,TRBJ2-7,CASSPPGQPWEQYF,TGTGCCAGCTCACCACCGGGACAGCCTTGGGAGCAGTACTTC
.,TRBV20-1,.,TRBJ2-7,CSARGGYEQYF,TGCAGTGCTAGAGGGGGTTACGAGCAGTACTTC
.,TRBV6-5,.,TRBJ2-7,CASRREGSYEQYF,TGTGCCAGCAGACGGGAAGGCTCCTACGAGCAGTACTTC
once,TRBV19,TRBD1,TRBJ1-2,CASSRTGENGYTF,TGTGCCAGTAGCCGTACAGGGGAAAATGGCTACACCTTC
.,TRBV28,TRBD2,TRBJ2-1,CASKPAGGNWGEQFF,TGTGCCAGCAAACCGGCCGGGGGGAACTGGGGTGAGCAGTTCTTC
.,TRBV12-3/TRBV12-4,.,TRBJ2-5,CASSLLTTETQYF,TGTGCCAGCAGTTTATTGACAACTGAGACCCAGTACTTC
.,TRBV6-2/TRBV6-3,TRBD2,TRBJ2-1,CASSSTGLAGANYNEQFF,TGTGCCAGCAGTTCAACGGGACTAGCGGGAGCTAACTACAATGAGCAGTTCTTC
.,TRBV9,.,TRBJ1-2,CASSADFNYGYTF,TGTGCCAGCAGCGCCGACTTTAACTATGGCTACACCTTC
.,TRBV27,.,TRBJ1-2,CASSPGDRNYGYTF,TGTGCCAGCAGCCCCGGAGACAGGAACTATGGCTACACCTTC
once,TRBV13,TRBD1,TRBJ2-3,CASSSVRDRTDTQYF,TGTGCCAGCAGCTCCGTGAGGGACAGAACAGATACGCAGTATTTT
.,TRBV4-2,.,TRBJ2-4,CASSQGDGQPRWYF,TGTGCCAGCAGCCAAGGGGACGGGCAGCCAAGATGGTACTTC
.,TRBV5-1,.,TRBJ2-7,CASSLRRNAYEQYF,TGCGCCAGCAGCTTGCGGCGGAACGCCTACGAGCAGTACTTC
.,TRBV5-4,.,TRBJ2-7,CASSLSGPGINEQYF,TGTGCCAGCAGCTTGTCCGGCCCCGGGATCAACGAGCAGTACTTC
.,TRBV29-1,.,TRBJ2-5,CSVPTREETQYF,TGCAGCGTCCCAACGAGGGAGGAGACCCAGTACTTC